Listed below are T cell receptor beta chains from one sample, sequenced in a study of T cell changes during pregnancy in multiple sclerosis. TCRdb's copy holds only in-frame clones and misses some; the assay was immunoSEQ multiplex PCR. The sample lists some 60,000 clones; around 92% were seen once. The starting material was peripheral blood, obtained in the second trimester of pregnancy. These receptor sequences come from a female donor in good health, enrolled as a control in a pregnancy study. Both conserved end residues are trimmed from each CDR3. Each record gives: V gene, J gene, CDR3 protein.

TRBV10-1	TRBJ2-7	ASSQLSPGLAGVRSYEQY
TRBV19	TRBJ2-7	ASSTLTGWNEQY
TRBV16	TRBJ1-2	ASSPAERGGGYT
TRBV29-1	TRBJ2-4	SVESVQRAKNIQY
TRBV7-9	TRBJ2-5	ASSFPQFEQGDAETQY
TRBV28	TRBJ2-3	ASSTQGSGVTDTQY
TRBV19	TRBJ2-5	ASATSGGGETQY
TRBV28	TRBJ2-1	ASSGRRVLGSYNEQF
TRBV7-9	TRBJ2-1	ASSYRSGGIHNEQF
TRBV9	TRBJ2-7	ASSGAGGLPRY
TRBV19	TRBJ2-5	ASAGQGPETQY
TRBV27	TRBJ2-3	ASSSRGGRTDTQY
TRBV29-1	TRBJ1-1	SVKKQGMNTEAF
TRBV21-1	TRBJ2-7	ASSKVGRGASYEQY
TRBV7-2	TRBJ1-1	ASSLARGGQEAF
TRBV2	TRBJ2-7	ASSPLSGGSSYEQY
TRBV11-1	TRBJ1-1	ASSLDRLNTEAF
TRBV7-6	TRBJ2-7	ASSFGDSTYEQY
TRBV14	TRBJ1-1	ASREAGNTEAF
TRBV7-2	TRBJ2-7	ASSLGGQSYEQY
TRBV6-6	TRBJ2-1	ASSYWEGNNEQF
TRBV6-6	TRBJ2-5	ASSGTEQETQY
TRBV7-2	TRBJ2-7	ASSLALRRGAYEQY
TRBV11-2	TRBJ2-5	ASSPAALAGATQY
TRBV19	TRBJ1-1	ASSPGTDLTGPKNTEAF
TRBV27	TRBJ2-7	ASSSEQTVSSYEQY
TRBV19	TRBJ1-5	ASRRASNQPQH
TRBV6-5	.	ASSYEVAGALYEQY
TRBV5-6	TRBJ1-6	ASSLLGGDRGNSPLH
TRBV15	TRBJ1-5	ATSRDRDNQPQH
TRBV12-5	TRBJ2-3	ASGAQGAVGTDTQY
TRBV6-1	TRBJ2-3	ASSEIAGDSTDTQY
TRBV27	TRBJ2-1	ASNGQGGNEQF
TRBV29-1	TRBJ1-1	SVVTRWGNTEAF
TRBV21-1	TRBJ2-7	ASSKVAFEQY
TRBV6-5	TRBJ2-7	ASSPGTGVYEQY
TRBV10-3	TRBJ1-1	AISPGGSDTEAF
TRBV5-1	TRBJ2-5	ASSLVVGETQY
TRBV2	TRBJ1-2	ASSEASGFYGYT
TRBV5-1	TRBJ2-5	ASSLSSETQY
TRBV5-4	TRBJ2-3	ASSLDGGVHTQY
TRBV7-8	TRBJ2-2	ASSLVGGAGTGELF
TRBV7-2	TRBJ2-2	ASSLTQGFSGELF
TRBV18	TRBJ2-5	ASSPPLGQGSPGTQY
TRBV5-6	TRBJ2-7	ASSSTSGPQQY
TRBV2	TRBJ2-5	ASWGEQETQY
TRBV25-1	TRBJ1-2	ASSGALGYGYT
TRBV9	TRBJ2-1	ASSRWDRVYNEQF
TRBV4-2	TRBJ2-3	ASSQDAASGRVDTQY
TRBV5-8	TRBJ2-5	ASSFRLAGGPSLATQY
TRBV28	TRBJ2-5	ASKIRGGETQY
TRBV30	TRBJ2-7	AWREDSYEQY
TRBV9	TRBJ2-2	ASSVTVTWSGELF
TRBV12-5	TRBJ2-4	ASEDFAGDGEAAKNIQY
TRBV6-6	TRBJ2-7	ASCVGEGYEQY
TRBV7-3	TRBJ2-1	ASSSGLADDNEQF
TRBV14	TRBJ2-7	ASSHLTGTGYEQY
TRBV30	TRBJ2-7	AWSVLGASGINEQY
TRBV7-2	TRBJ2-7	ASSTTTVSYEQY
TRBV5-4	TRBJ2-3	ASSLFSSTDTQY